The present TCR beta chain was sequenced within a study of shared clonotypes between healthy human individuals. Broader study findings: Shared across a handful of donors were around 5% of the naive CD4 clonotypes.

The CDR3 consists of 11 residues. Trimming removed 5 bases at V and 10 bases at J, with 11 bases between. Per the germline V gene, CDR1 is SGHTA and CDR2 is FQGNSA. Some clones are missing from TCRdb's copy, which holds only in-frame ones; the method was immunoSEQ multiplex PCR. The sample carries approximately 2,000,000 clones, just under 95% recorded once. With respect to this clone: Its specificity is unknown.

This receptor was taken from a man between 18 and 29 years old in good health. Some clones in this sample may be carry-over from other donors' samples. J is TRBJ1-2 and V is TRBV7-2, with unresolved D. Input material: naive CD4+ T cells from PBMCs. Documented subset: CD45RA+ positively selected. The CDR3: CASSRSLAYTF. CDR3 nucleotides: TGTGCCAGCAGCCGTTCCCTTGCCTACACCTTC.